This T cell receptor beta chain derives from a study of CD8+ T cells in alopecia areata. RNA was isolated and reverse transcribed to cDNA, the sequencing template. The assay was immunoSEQ multiplex PCR, and TCRdb's table has in-frame clones only and misses some. The sample shows about 180,000 clones, about 63% of them seen only once. The V gene's germline CDR1 is LGHNA and CDR2 YNFKEQ. The CDR3 has 16 amino acids. V was clipped by 3 bases and J by 0 bases, with 14 bases between them. There are a few counts of this clone. This sequence originates from a human donor with alopecia areata. Source: CD4+ T cells sorted from blood, taken at week 0. This chain uses TRBV4-2 with TRBJ1-1; the D is unclear. Here the CDR3 reads CASSHAEAYVNTEAFF. As DNA, the CDR3 is TGTGCCAGCAGCCACGCGGAGGCGTACGTGAACACTGAAGCTTTCTTT.